The following is a TCR beta chain sequence with its context. This clone was detected once. Its recognized antigen is unknown. Base qualities were left out, and no much larger clone turns up one base away. The sample belongs to a study of Ad26.COV2.S vaccination and SARS-CoV-2 variants (dated by TCRdb to the early 2020s). For the study in its entirety: Donors in the vaccine arm were drawn from COV1001, a multicentre, randomized, double-blind, placebo-controlled phase I-IIa trial testing Ad26.COV2.S in healthy adults. Ad26.COV2.S was administered intramuscularly at a dose of 5x10^10 or 1x10^11 viral particles, either as one shot or as two shots given 56 days apart. A total of roughly 30 samples were included in the TCR-sequenced set, comprising about 20 Ad26.COV2.S vaccine recipients, 5 placebo recipients and 8 SARS-CoV-2 convalescent individuals. Sequencing of the TCRbeta repertoire served to evaluate the specificity and breadth of SARS-CoV-2-reactive T cell receptors following Ad26.COV2.S vaccination. Trial participants were randomized into five groups of five, in which low-dose or high-dose Ad26.COV2.S was given once or twice, or placebo was given on both occasions. Throughout the experiments and outcome assessment, investigators stayed blinded to trial group allocation.

What the work shows at the level of the full study, not this receptor alone: Substantial breadth of spike-specific CD8+ and CD4+ T cell responses was reported after vaccination. Spike-specific TCR breadth was higher in Ad26.COV2.S recipients than in placebo recipients (P = 0.0014). The authors noted that total T cell responses may have been underestimated by the TCR breadth and depth analyses. The study was not powered for comparison of responses between vaccine doses or regimens. Vaccine and placebo recipients had similar non-spike TCR breadth, a finding consistent with the vaccine containing only spike.

Sequences MNHEY (CDR1) and SVGEGT (CDR2) are obtained from the germline V gene. Reading from cysteine to phenylalanine, the CDR3 counts 20 amino acids. The CDR3 DNA has 60 bases and is translated from base 1. A distance of 28 bases separates the germline ends of V and J, which lose 2 bases and 5 bases respectively. The sample's treatment or condition label, in plain terms: 15 to 20 received Ad26.COV2.S at low or high dose, single or two shots; several received placebo; per-sample allocation not given. Repertoires of vaccine and placebo recipients were sequenced from samples collected on day 63 after the first injection. In Cohort 1b, around 25 adults aged 18-55 years were enrolled at a single site in Boston, USA, between 29 July and 7 August 2020. Ad26.COV2.S was a replication-incompetent adenovirus type 26 vector that expressed a prefusion-stabilized SARS-CoV-2 spike protein derived from the original Wuhan strain.

TCRbeta CDR3 regions were sequenced with the immunoSEQ Assay. After extraction, genomic DNA underwent amplification by bias-controlled multiplex PCR, followed by high-throughput sequencing. As for the authors' bioinformatics: To quantify the absolute abundance of every unique TCRbeta CDR3 region, sequences were collapsed and filtered. T cell fraction was estimated by normalizing TCRbeta template counts to usable DNA, which was measured by amplifying reference genes present in all nucleated cells. Repertoire TCRs were annotated as SARS-CoV-2-specific by exact matching of V gene, CDR3 amino acid sequence and J gene to a known reactive TCR set. The reference SARS-CoV-2 TCR set came from MIRA and was filtered for enrichment in COVID-19-positive ImmuneCODE repertoires, removing public or cross-reactive TCRs. Based on the MIRA antigens, annotated TCRs were further analysed at the level of specific ORF or position within ORF. Breadth was defined as annotated unique rearrangements over total unique productive rearrangements; depth was the summed frequency of those rearrangements. TCR breadth was compared between groups using two-sided Wilcoxon rank-sum tests. Not all clones reach the TCRdb copy of this immuneACCESS table, which keeps in-frame sequences only. Checked studies attribute under half of the gap to unresolved V genes and leave the rest unexplained. The DNA was the basis for D and trimming; V, J and clone size are from that table. The sample includes under 500,000 clones, with about 90% observed a single time. About 1.6% of the sample belongs to the ten largest clones.

The starting material was peripheral blood, obtained in a trial of Ad26.COV2.S vaccine versus placebo. This TCR was recovered from a person aged 18-65 years who received the Ad26.COV2.S COVID-19 vaccine or a placebo. The rearrangement combines TRBV6-2 or TRBV6-3 with TRBJ2-1; 6 matching bases give a weak D call of TRBD2. The sequenced DNA is TGTGCCAGCAGTTACACCCCATTCATAGCGGAGCGTCTTTTCAACAATGAGCAGTTCTTC. This translates into CASSYTPFIAERLFNNEQFF.